The clone carrying this T cell receptor beta chain occurred many times. Its specificity is unknown. These data belong to a study of shared clonotypes between healthy human individuals. Trimming stripped 5 bases from V and 2 bases from J, with 13 bases between. There are 15 residues in the CDR3. Germline-derived CDR1 and CDR2 are LNHDA and SQIVND (reference sequence). Study-wide points: Estimated richness values were generally larger in naive subsets than in memory subsets.

Across several immunoSEQ plates, the genomic DNA of each subset was split evenly. Source study methods: Filtering of immunoSEQ junctional sequences could not match full-length read filtering. The protocol was immunoSEQ multiplex PCR, while the TCRdb copy is restricted to in-frame clones and leaves out a portion. V, J and clone size were drawn from that table, and D and trimming were deduced from the DNA. The sample holds 1 million to 1.3 million clones; about four fifths are singletons and the top ten take roughly 0.61%. The chain has TRBV19 and TRBJ2-4; no clear D gene. The origin of this receptor is a man between 18 and 35 years old in good health. Some clones in this sample may be carry-over from other donors' samples. Sequencing input: memory CD4+ T cells from PBMCs. Subset noted: CD45RA-negative fraction. The CDR3 is CASSPPQRTKNIQYF. The CDR3, as DNA: TGTGCCAGTAGTCCCCCCCAGAGGACCAAAAACATTCAGTACTTC. Looking up the rest from reference TRBV19 and TRBJ2-4 gives the full variable domain: DGGITQSPKYLFRKEGQNVTLSCEQNLNHDAMYWYRQDPGQGLRLIYYSQIVNDFQKGDIAEGYSVSREKKESFPLTVTSAQKNPTAFYLCASSPPQRTKNIQYFGAGTRLSVL.